This is a list of T cell receptor beta chains from one sample in a study of T cells in Graves' hyperthyroidism and ophthalmopathy. TCRdb re-called the multiplex PCR reads through MiXCR, storing one row per CDR3 protein. The sample has 300,000 to 450,000 distinct CDR3 sequences; around 25% are singletons. The sample was blood. These receptors were obtained from a man aged 50 to 60 with Graves' hyperthyroidism. The conserved cysteine and the conserved F or W are not part of the CDR3 here.

v_call	j_call	cdr3_aa
TRBV6-1	TRBJ1-5	ASKRSFGGANQPQH
TRBV6-2/TRBV6-3	TRBJ2-2	ASSWTSGNTGELF
TRBV12-3/TRBV12-4	TRBJ2-3	ASRRLAGARDTQY
TRBV11-2	TRBJ2-2	ASSLVLGPLGGELF
TRBV3-1	TRBJ2-2	ASSQELRRAGELF
TRBV12-3/TRBV12-4	TRBJ2-7	ASRPSGGGNEQY
TRBV29-1	TRBJ2-5	SVEKSAYETQY
TRBV10-2	TRBJ2-7	ASSESAGRYEQY
TRBV3-1	TRBJ2-1	ASSQYAAQSNEQF
TRBV3-1	TRBJ2-4	ASSQDGLAKNIQY
TRBV5-1	TRBJ2-1	ASSGTTPIYNEQF
TRBV5-1	TRBJ2-7	ASSPTGTKSYEQY
TRBV6-1	TRBJ2-7	ATRQAYEQY
TRBV12-3/TRBV12-4	TRBJ2-1	ASSSASYNEQF
TRBV15	TRBJ1-2	ATSMRDRGSGYT
TRBV12-3/TRBV12-4	TRBJ2-3	ASSPGTEVDTQY
TRBV6-5	TRBJ2-3	ASRLTDTQY
TRBV5-1	TRBJ2-7	ASSLGGRVYEQY
TRBV18	TRBJ2-7	ASSPPDRTYPQY
TRBV6-2/TRBV6-3	TRBJ2-7	ASSYSNEQY
TRBV6-5	TRBJ1-3	ASSSGRKVSGNTIY
TRBV19	TRBJ2-3	ASTGRDTQY
TRBV7-3	TRBJ2-7	ASSQTGTGLYEQY
TRBV19	TRBJ1-5	ASSSRWDQPQH
TRBV30	TRBJ2-1	AWSTLGRGDEQF
TRBV5-1	TRBJ2-1	ASSSGLAETQSYNEQF
TRBV28	TRBJ1-1	ASNGQVGEAF
TRBV27	TRBJ1-2	ASSFLGGTGLYGYT
TRBV5-1	TRBJ2-7	ASSLNWDSPGEQY
TRBV3-1	TRBJ1-2	ASRGPARVGYT
TRBV25-1	TRBJ2-7	ASSVTRDSEQY
TRBV30	TRBJ2-3	AWTKSVASTDTQY
TRBV27	TRBJ1-2	ASRFNAGKGYT
TRBV6-5	TRBJ1-4	ASSYRVNEKLF
TRBV19	TRBJ1-2	ASRDRGREYDGYT
TRBV2	TRBJ1-5	ASAERGGQPQH
TRBV3-1	TRBJ2-1	ASSPPGTSHNEQF
TRBV13	TRBJ1-2	ASSSRQGFQNGYT
TRBV28	TRBJ2-7	ASSPLSSGSYEQY
TRBV5-1	TRBJ1-3	ASSLDAGGGNTIY
TRBV19	TRBJ1-1	ASIRTYGHTEAF
TRBV5-1	TRBJ2-7	ASSLGPLGGSYEQY
TRBV7-8	TRBJ2-3	ASSLAPDRADTQY
TRBV5-1	TRBJ2-7	ASGSGRANEQY